This entry concerns a single TCR beta chain. Its matching antigen is unknown. This record belongs to a study of beta chain features in type 1 diabetes. Notes on the study in general: HLA influence on TCRB rearrangement stayed unresolved here. For Type 1 diabetes patients, all four CD4+ subsets carried TCRB CDR3s that were moderately but significantly shorter. Diminished insertions and augmented deletions at VDJ junctions characterized type 1 diabetes patients.

This CDR3 has 13 residues. The V and J ends lost 6 bases and 1 base, in that order; junction bases with no gene match: 3. Germline V gives CDR1 SQVTM, CDR2 ANQGSEA. Reverse transcription of all isolated RNA meant that expressed TCRB transcripts were sequenced. Each sample of naive, central memory or regulatory T cells had, on average, roughly 3.6 million reads. TCRdb's table, derived via immunoSEQ multiplex PCR, lists solely in-frame clones and lacks some. Here the sample spans about 240,000 clones, approximately 14% being singletons. This receptor was identified in a man aged 30 to 39 with type 1 diabetes. This rearrangement joins TRBV29-1 to TRBJ2-4; 7 nucleotides line up with TRBD1. The sequenced material came from naive CD4+ T cells from blood. The CDR3 coding sequence is TGCAGCGTCTTACAGGGGGCCAAAAACATTCAGTACTTC. Protein: CSVLQGAKNIQYF.